This TCR beta chain was captured in a study of blood T cell repertoires in COVID-19. Study information: Donors in the United States, Italy and Spain gave samples during acute or convalescent COVID-19.

The assay was immunoSEQ multiplex PCR, and TCRdb's table has in-frame clones only and misses some. The top ten hold 2.1% of the sample, which has 200,000 or so clones, 80% to 90% seen once. The germline V gene has CDR1 MNHNS and CDR2 SASEGT. V was pared by 3 bases and J by 0 bases, with 6 bases between. The CDR3 extends over 14 amino acids. Concerning this clone itself: The same CDR3 can be traced to other DNA sequences in this sample.

Material for sequencing was peripheral blood. This chain uses TRBV6-1 with TRBJ1-5; D unclear. This clonotype was obtained from a man aged 70 or older with active or convalescent COVID-19. CDR3: CASSESGSNQPQHF. CDR3 bases: TGTGCCAGCAGTGAGTCGGGTAGCAATCAGCCCCAGCATTTT.